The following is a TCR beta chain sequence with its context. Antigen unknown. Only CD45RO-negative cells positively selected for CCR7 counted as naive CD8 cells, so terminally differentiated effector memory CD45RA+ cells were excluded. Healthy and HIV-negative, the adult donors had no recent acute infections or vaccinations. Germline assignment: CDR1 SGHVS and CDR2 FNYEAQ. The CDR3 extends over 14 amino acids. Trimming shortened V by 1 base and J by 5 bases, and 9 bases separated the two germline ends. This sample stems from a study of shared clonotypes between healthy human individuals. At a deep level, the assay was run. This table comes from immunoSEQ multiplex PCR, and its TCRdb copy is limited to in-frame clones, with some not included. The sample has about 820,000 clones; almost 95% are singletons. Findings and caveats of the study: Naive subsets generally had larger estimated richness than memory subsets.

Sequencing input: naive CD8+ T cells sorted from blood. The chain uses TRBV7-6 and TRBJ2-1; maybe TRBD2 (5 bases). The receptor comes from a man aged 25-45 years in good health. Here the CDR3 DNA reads TGTGCCAGCAGCTTAGGGGGAGAGCACAATGAGCAGTTCTTC. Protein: CASSLGGEHNEQFF.